This TCR beta chain is drawn from a study of blood T cells in healthy people across ages. This clonotype was seen more than once but under ten times. What it recognizes is unknown. Per sample, a minimum of 6.5 million PBMCs were isolated. Per sample, extraction of total RNA gave at least 5.5 micrograms in every case. A sample-barcoded 5' primer and a J-beta primer mix were used in a second PCR of roughly 7 to 11 cycles. Each cDNA molecule carried a tag from a template-switch adaptor that contained 12 random nucleotides. Via MiXCR, TCRdb re-called the 5' RACE reads, giving one row per CDR3 protein. The sample lists around 2 million distinct CDR3 sequences, roughly two fifths seen once, with more than 20% in the top ten. Study conclusions and caveats: Comparison with aged donors showed that long-lived donors had more naive CD4+ cells and higher diversity.

The sample consisted of blood. This TCR was sampled from a human donor in good health.

CDR3 in DNA: TGTGCCAGCAGTTCACGACAGGGGATTACTGGGAAAAAAGAGACCCAGTACTTC. It codes for CASSSRQGITGKKETQYF. This chain uses TRBV28 with TRBJ2-5; 8 bases map to TRBD1. Per the germline V gene, CDR1 is MDHEN and CDR2 is SYDVKM. J lost 3 bases, V lost 4 bases, and 16 bases had no gene match. The CDR3 loop spans 18 amino acids. The entire variable domain, with the rest obtained from reference TRBV28 and TRBJ2-5, is as follows: DVKVTQSSRYLVKRTGEKVFLECVQDMDHENMFWYRQDPGLGLRLIYFSYDVKMKEKGDIPEGYSVSREKKERFSLILESASTNQTSMYLCASSSRQGITGKKETQYFGPGTRLLVL.